This T cell receptor beta chain stems from a study of blood T cell repertoires in COVID-19. Across the whole study: COVID-19 samples, acute and convalescent, were from the United States, Italy and Spain. PBMCs, B-cell-depleted T cells, or T cells were the source of the cDNA or gDNA that made up the material.

This clone was observed a single time. Per the original methods: The authors estimated nucleated cell counts from reference gene primer amplification. The data were produced by immunoSEQ multiplex PCR, yet TCRdb's version contains in-frame clones alone and is incomplete. The V and J calls and the clone size are those of that table, but D and trimming were determined from the DNA. Altogether hundreds of thousands of clones are present, around 89% being singletons, with the ten largest covering under 0.3%. This clonotype was obtained from a woman between 18 and 29 years old with acute or convalescent COVID-19. The sequenced sample consisted of peripheral blood.

In DNA form, the CDR3 reads TGCGCCAGCAGCTTGGGGGCAGGGGGGAGGAACACTGAAGCTTTCTTT. It is translated as CASSLGAGGRNTEAFF. This chain connects TRBV5-1 to TRBJ1-1, with 7 bases that match TRBD1. V lost 0 bases and J lost 1; bases outside the gene matches: 6. The CDR3 totals 16 residues. Germline loops: CDR1 SGHRS, CDR2 YFSETQ.